This T cell receptor (beta chain) was documented in a study of cytomegalovirus exposure and HLA in healthy donors. Here immunoSEQ multiplex PCR was the method, and the copy in TCRdb shows in-frame clones only, minus some. The sample includes roughly 50,000 clones, 93% seen only once; the top ten take 1.5% to 2%. The CDR3 covers 14 residues. V was clipped by 2 bases and J by 7 bases; unmatched bases: 6. Germline CDR1 MNHNY, CDR2 SVGAGI (reference sequence). This clonotype was sampled from a woman between 18 and 29 years old in good health and CMV-seropositive. This rearrangement joins TRBV6-6 to TRBJ1-1; 8 nucleotides match TRBD1. What was sequenced was PBMCs. In nucleotides, the CDR3 is TGTGCCAGCAGTTACCCAGGACAGGGAGGTGAAGCTTTCTTT. It specifies CASSYPGQGGEAFF.